The 29 T cell receptor beta chains presented below share a single source sample, sequenced in a study of blood T cell repertoires in COVID-19. Profiled with immunoSEQ multiplex PCR; TCRdb holds only in-frame clones, not every one. Among a few hundred thousand clones, 70% to 85% were seen once, and the ten largest hold 0.85% to 1.2%. Sequenced: peripheral blood. These receptors were taken from a human donor with acute or convalescent COVID-19. The donor label of this sample is uncertain.

The table lists this clone with a few counts. CDR3 DNA sequence: TGTGCCAGCAGCTTAGCGGTAGGACAGGACTCTAACTATGGCTACACCTTC. Translation gives CASSLAVGQDSNYGYTF. The V gene is TRBV7-2, the J gene TRBJ1-2, with 7 nucleotides matching TRBD1. Losses at the gene ends were 0 bases for V and 0 bases for J; bases not matched to a gene: 7. CDR1 and CDR2 (germline): SGHTA, FQGNSA. CDR3 length equals 17 residues.

The chain carries TRBV6-5 and TRBJ1-1, with D tentatively TRBD1 (6 bases). Trimming left V 5 bases short and J 1 base short, with 14 bases between. The germline V gene has CDR1 MNHEY and CDR2 SVGAGI. This CDR3 comprises 15 residues. The CDR3 region has the DNA TGTGCCAGCAGTCAACAGGGTTTGCGGAACACTGAAGCTTTCTTT. This sequence encodes CASSQQGLRNTEAFF.

About this clone: The sample holds other DNA sequences that translate to the same CDR3. The rearrangement joins TRBV4-2 to TRBJ1-1; D gene uncertain. The CDR3 length is 14 residues. Trimming stripped 1 base from V and 1 base from J, with 7 bases between. Germline V gives CDR1 LGHNA, CDR2 YNFKEQ. CDR3 amino acids: CASSQVAGNTEAFF. The CDR3 nucleotides are TGTGCCAGCAGCCAAGTTGCAGGGAACACTGAAGCTTTCTTT.

The V gene is TRBV7-8, the J gene TRBJ2-2; D gene ambiguous. Germline loops: CDR1 SGHVS, CDR2 FQNEAQ. With 2 bases removed from V and 5 bases from J, the gap between germline ends came to 12 bases. This CDR3 spans 15 amino acids. The CDR3 nucleotides read TGTGCCAGCAGCTTAAGAGACTTCTCAACCGGGGAGCTGTTTTTT. Translated, it gives CASSLRDFSTGELFF.

This chain uses TRBV19 with TRBJ1-2, with D possibly being TRBD1 (6 bases). The CDR3 has 14 residues. CDR1 is LNHDA and CDR2 is SQIVND in the germline V gene (reference sequence). Trimming left V 0 bases short and J 4 bases short, with 9 bases between. The CDR3 DNA reads as TGTGCCAGTAGTATAGAGACAGGAGTCTATGGCTACACCTTC. It yields the protein CASSIETGVYGYTF.

This chain connects TRBV5-4 to TRBJ1-1, with 7 bases that match TRBD1. The CDR3 runs to 16 residues. In germline, CDR1 is SGHNT, CDR2 YYREEE (reference sequence). The J segment lost 1 base and the V segment lost 5 bases, leaving 11 bases of the junction unmatched. CDR3 amino acids: CASRSEGALGNTEAFF. The CDR3 DNA follows: TGTGCCAGCAGGTCTGAGGGGGCGCTGGGGAACACTGAAGCTTTCTTT.

CDR3 nucleotide sequence: TGTGCCAGTGCGCACCCGGACAGGCGGGAAAAACTGTTTTTT. Amino acids: CASAHPDRREKLFF. The rearrangement uses TRBV19 and TRBJ1-4; TRBD1 aligns across 7 bases. Germline-derived CDR1 and CDR2 are LNHDA and SQIVND (reference sequence). The CDR3 loop spans 14 amino acids. With 8 bases clipped from V and 8 bases from J, the junction kept 11 bases outside the gene matches.

The rearrangement uses TRBV30 and TRBJ2-5; TRBD2 agrees at 7 bases. The CDR3 is made up of 12 amino acids. V trimming: 8 bases; J trimming: 6 bases; junction bases outside the gene matches: 9. The germline V gene has CDR1 GTSNPN and CDR2 SVGIG (reference sequence). CDR3 sequence reads: CAHDRGVKTQYF. Written as DNA, the CDR3 is TGTGCCCATGACCGGGGGGTAAAGACCCAGTACTTC.

The chain combines TRBV18 with TRBJ1-2; 7 bases match TRBD1. Germline V gene data show CDR1 as KGHSH and CDR2 as LQKENI. CDR3 length: 14 residues. V gave up 3 bases and J gave up 6 bases; unmatched junction bases: 7. The CDR3 loop is CASSPRRDSHGYTF. The CDR3 DNA is TGTGCCAGCTCACCCCGTCGGGACAGCCATGGCTACACCTTC.

The chain couples TRBV30 to TRBJ1-1; a weak D match, TRBD1 (5 bases). Germline lookup yields CDR1 GTSNPN and CDR2 SVGIG (reference sequence). Between the trimmed V and J ends, which lost 3 bases and 0 bases, there was a span of 20 bases. This CDR3 region has 17 residues. CDR3 nucleotides: TGTGCCTGGAGCCCCAGGGCACTGGTTAGTATGAACACTGAAGCTTTCTTT. It encodes CAWSPRALVSMNTEAFF.

The chain is built from TRBV19 and TRBJ1-6; 7 bases map to TRBD1. Looked up from germline, CDR1 is LNHDA and CDR2 is SQIVND (reference sequence). This CDR3 contains 14 residues. V dropped 6 bases and J dropped 7; count of bases not matched to a gene: 6. This CDR3 reads CASSPGQWNSPLHF. Here the CDR3 DNA reads TGTGCCAGTAGCCCGGGACAGTGGAATTCACCCCTCCACTTT. The full variable domain, with the rest looked up from reference TRBV19 and TRBJ1-6, is DGGITQSPKYLFRKEGQNVTLSCEQNLNHDAMYWYRQDPGQGLRLIYYSQIVNDFQKGDIAEGYSVSREKKESFPLTVTSAQKNPTAFYLCASSPGQWNSPLHFGNGTRLTVT.

The V and J genes are TRBV28 and TRBJ1-2; D is unresolved. The V end was cut by 7 bases, the J end by 0 bases, with 18 bases between. The CDR3 sequence is 16 residues long. Per germline, CDR1 MDHEN and CDR2 SYDVKM. CDR3 nucleotide sequence: TGTGCCAGCACCTTACTCGCGCGGTTTGCTAACTATGGCTACACCTTC. Translation gives CASTLLARFANYGYTF.

V is TRBV6-6 and J is TRBJ2-3, with 9 bases that match TRBD2. Germline CDR1 reads MNHNY; CDR2 reads SVGAGI (reference sequence). The junction had 24 bases not matched to a gene; V was cut back by 7 bases and J by 1 base. CDR3 size: 21 residues. For the CDR3, the DNA is TGTGCCAGCATTCGAAACCGAGCGGTCGCCGGGGTAGCGGGAGGCACAGATACGCAGTATTTT. It translates to CASIRNRAVAGVAGGTDTQYF.

The V and J genes are TRBV4-2 and TRBJ2-1; D is unclear. Deletions cut 2 bases from V and 6 bases from J, with 11 bases between. CDR3 size: 14 residues. Germline loops: CDR1 LGHNA, CDR2 YNFKEQ. The CDR3 DNA reads TGTGCCAGCAGCCAAATCCCCGGCGGCAATGAGCAGTTCTTC. Its translation: CASSQIPGGNEQFF.

The rearrangement uses TRBV29-1 and TRBJ2-1, with 7 nucleotides matching TRBD1. Trimming took 6 bases from V and 2 from J; bases not matched to a gene: 4. The CDR3 runs 13 residues. Germline-derived CDR1 and CDR2 are SQVTM and ANQGSEA. The CDR3: CSVGTATYNEQFF. In nucleotides, the CDR3 is TGCAGCGTCGGGACAGCGACCTACAATGAGCAGTTCTTC.

This CDR3 is CASPSGLAGGKTQYF. CDR3 in DNA: TGTGCCAGCCCCTCTGGGCTAGCGGGAGGGAAGACCCAGTACTTC. This rearrangement joins TRBV27 to TRBJ2-5; 12 bases map to TRBD2. CDR1 is MNHEY, CDR2 SMNVEV, per germline (reference sequence). The CDR3 sequence is 15 residues long. The trim removed 8 bases at V and 6 bases at J, leaving 10 bases unmatched.

The chain carries TRBV29-1 and TRBJ1-1; 8 bases agree with TRBD1. V was clipped by 5 bases and J by 6 bases; unmatched bases: 11. Looked up from germline, CDR1 is SQVTM and CDR2 is ANQGSEA. The CDR3 consists of 14 residues. This chain's CDR3 is CSVHLIQGDPEAFF. CDR3 in DNA: TGCAGCGTTCATCTAATACAGGGGGACCCTGAAGCTTTCTTT.

The chain combines TRBV2 with TRBJ2-7, with 10 bases fitting TRBD2. The CDR3 has 15 amino acids. V shed 6 bases and J 3 bases; nucleotides not matched to a gene: 8. From germline, CDR1 is SNHLY and CDR2 FYNNEI. CDR3 sequence: CASRRTSGTVYEQYF. The CDR3 nucleotides are TGTGCCAGCAGGCGAACTAGCGGGACAGTCTACGAGCAGTACTTC.

The CDR3: CATSAPGGPYNEQFF. The CDR3, as DNA: TGTGCCACATCAGCTCCGGGAGGGCCATACAATGAGCAGTTCTTC. This chain joins TRBV7-7 and TRBJ2-1; 8 positions match TRBD2. This CDR3 contains 15 residues. Trimming took 10 bases from V and 4 from J; bases not matched to a gene: 12. The germline V gene encodes CDR1 SSHAT and CDR2 FNYEAQ (reference sequence). The variable domain in full, completed from reference TRBV7-7 and TRBJ2-1, reads GAGVSQSPRYKVTKRGQDVTLRCDPISSHATLYWYQQALGQGPEFLTYFNYEAQPDKSGLPSDRFSAERPEGSISTLTIQRTEQRDSAMYRCATSAPGGPYNEQFFGPGTRLTVL.

The chain recombines TRBV30 with TRBJ1-6; weak D call: TRBD1 (5 bases). The V end lost 1 base, the J end lost 5 bases, and 9 bases lay between the germline ends. The germline CDR1 and CDR2 sequences are GTSNPN and SVGIG (reference sequence). The CDR3 is 14 residues long. CDR3 nucleotide sequence: TGTGCCTGGAGTGGGGGGAGGAATAATTCACCCCTCCACTTT. This codes for CAWSGGRNNSPLHF.

This clone occurred a few times. This chain connects TRBV5-1 to TRBJ1-1; D possibly corresponds to TRBD1 (6 bases). The CDR3 runs to 17 residues. Germline lookup yields CDR1 SGHRS and CDR2 YFSETQ. The germline V and J ends were trimmed by 0 bases and 0 bases, with 15 bases remaining between them. CDR3 amino acids: CASSLDEARGMNTEAFF. CDR3 DNA sequence: TGCGCCAGCAGCTTGGACGAAGCTAGGGGGATGAACACTGAAGCTTTCTTT.

V is TRBV9 and J is TRBJ2-2; D is perhaps TRBD1 (5 bases). V lost 0 bases, J lost 7 bases, and 13 bases lay in between. The CDR3 loop spans 15 amino acids. CDR1 is SGDLS and CDR2 is YYNGEE in the germline V gene. This chain's CDR3 is CASSVGGRASGELFF. In DNA form, the CDR3 reads TGTGCCAGCAGCGTAGGAGGCAGGGCAAGCGGGGAGCTGTTTTTT. The full variable domain, rest sourced from reference TRBV9 and TRBJ2-2, is DSGVTQTPKHLITATGQRVTLRCSPRSGDLSVYWYQQSLDQGLQFLIQYYNGEERAKGNILERFSAQQFPDLHSELNLSSLELGDSALYFCASSVGGRASGELFFGEGSRLTVL.

The chain carries TRBV10-2 and TRBJ1-6, with TRBD1 as a possible D gene (6 bases). V was shortened by 6 bases and J by 8 bases, with 14 bases between the two germline ends. Germline CDR1 reads WSHSY; CDR2 reads SAAADI. The CDR3 runs 14 residues. CDR3 bases: TGCGCCAGCAGGGTCACAGGGAAGGATTCACCCCTCCACTTT. Protein: CASRVTGKDSPLHF.

The rearrangement uses TRBV7-8 and TRBJ1-1, with TRBD1 identical over 7 bases. This CDR3 has 14 residues. With 5 bases clipped from V and 3 bases from J, the junction kept 6 bases outside the gene matches. Germline V gene data show CDR1 as SGHVS and CDR2 as FQNEAQ. The CDR3 coding sequence is TGTGCCAGCAGCGAGATAGGGGGCTACACTGAAGCTTTCTTT. It yields the protein CASSEIGGYTEAFF. The full variable domain, in which reference TRBV7-8 and TRBJ1-1 provide the parts outside the CDR3, is GAGVSQSPRYKVAKRGQDVALRCDPISGHVSLFWYQQALGQGPEFLTYFQNEAQLDKSGLPSDRFFAERPEGSVSTLKIQRTQQEDSAVYLCASSEIGGYTEAFFGQGTRLTVV.

In regard to this clone: Other DNA sequences in the sample encode the same CDR3. The CDR3 loop is CASSLVFNTEAFF. The DNA of the CDR3 is TGTGCCAGCAGCTTGGTATTTAACACTGAAGCTTTCTTT. J is TRBJ1-1 and V is TRBV5-8; D call uncertain. The V end lost 0 bases, the J end lost 2 bases, and 5 bases lay between the germline ends. The CDR3 is 13 amino acids. The germline CDR1 and CDR2 sequences are SGHTS and YDEGEE.

The chain combines TRBV3-1 (or the pseudogene TRBV3-2) with TRBJ2-1; the match to TRBD2 covers 12 bases. V shed 3 bases, J shed 8 bases, and the junction held 11 bases outside the gene matches. CDR3 size: 17 residues. Germline CDR1 reads LGHDT; CDR2 reads YNNKEL (reference sequence). As DNA, the CDR3 is TGTGCCAGCAGCCAGGATCTTCTAGCGGGAGGGCATTATGAGCAGTTCTTC. As protein: CASSQDLLAGGHYEQFF.

This clone was seen more than once but under ten times. This specimen includes other DNA sequences encoding the same CDR3. CDR3 sequence: CASSLVGTGNQPQHF. The CDR3 nucleotides are TGTGCCAGCAGCTTAGTAGGGACAGGCAATCAGCCCCAGCATTTT. The chain uses TRBV7-2 and TRBJ1-5; 7 bases line up with TRBD1. CDR1 SGHTA and CDR2 FQGNSA come from the germline V gene. The V segment lost 1 base and the J segment 2 bases; nucleotides outside the gene matches: 2. The CDR3 is 15 residues long.

This sequence joins TRBV6-5 and TRBJ1-2, with 7 nucleotides matching TRBD1. From germline, CDR1 is MNHEY and CDR2 SVGAGI. The CDR3 length is 12 residues. V shed 8 bases and J 8 bases; nucleotides not matched to a gene: 8. This CDR3 reads CASGDSLRGYTF. The DNA for the CDR3 is TGTGCCAGCGGGGACAGTCTGCGGGGCTACACCTTC.

The rearrangement joins TRBV2 to TRBJ1-1; possible D gene TRBD1, 6 bases. V lost 8 bases and J 4 bases, leaving 8 bases between the germline ends. The CDR3 contains 11 residues. CDR1 and CDR2 (germline): SNHLY, FYNNEI. Here the CDR3 DNA reads TGTGCCAGCGCCAGGGGCACTGAAGCTTTCTTT. Translation: CASARGTEAFF.